This is a list of T cell receptor beta chains from one sample in a study of early T cells in non-severe SARS-CoV-2 infection. Using its own MiXCR run on the 5' RACE reads, TCRdb lists one record per CDR3 protein. The sample consists of 55,000 to 80,000 distinct CDR3 sequences, roughly 12% of them appearing once. The specimen was whole blood, collected at baseline. The receptors shown here come from an adult who was a healthcare worker with PCR-confirmed SARS-CoV-2 infection or an uninfected control (not recorded which). CDR3s include the opening cysteine and the closing phenylalanine or tryptophan. Each record gives: J gene, V gene, clone size, D gene, CDR3 DNA, CDR3 protein. D genes are given only for firm matches. Size is omitted from some rows. Given values are once, few, many or a class for expanded clones.

j_gene: TRBJ1-6; v_gene: TRBV7-7; abundance: .; d_gene: .; CDR3nt: TGTGCTAGCAGCTTAGGACAGACGAATTCACCCCTCCACTTT; CDR3aa: CASSLGQTNSPLHF
j_gene: TRBJ2-1; v_gene: TRBV12-3/TRBV12-4; abundance: many; d_gene: .; CDR3nt: TGTGCCAGCAGGCAAAGACAGGCTAGCTCCTACAATGAGCAGTTCTTC; CDR3aa: CASRQRQASSYNEQFF
j_gene: TRBJ2-3; v_gene: TRBV24-1; abundance: .; d_gene: .; CDR3nt: TGTGCCACCAGTGATTCGTCCATCCCGTTGGGCGCAGATACGCAGTATTTT; CDR3aa: CATSDSSIPLGADTQYF
j_gene: TRBJ2-4; v_gene: TRBV5-1; abundance: .; d_gene: .; CDR3nt: TGCGCCAGCAGCTTAGGGGACCCGAACAAAAACATTCAGTACTTC; CDR3aa: CASSLGDPNKNIQYF
j_gene: TRBJ1-1; v_gene: TRBV11-2; abundance: .; d_gene: .; CDR3nt: TGTGCCAGCAGCTTAAAGGCCGCGAACACTGAAGCTTTCTTT; CDR3aa: CASSLKAANTEAFF
j_gene: TRBJ2-1; v_gene: TRBV11-2; abundance: few; d_gene: TRBD2; CDR3nt: TGTGCCAGCAGCCCCCGAACCGGGACTAGCGGGGCTAACTTC; CDR3aa: CASSPRTGTSGANF
j_gene: TRBJ2-1; v_gene: TRBV12-3/TRBV12-4; abundance: .; d_gene: TRBD1; CDR3nt: TGTGCCAGCAGTTTAGCGGACAGGGGGCGCAGGAATGAGCAGTTCTTC; CDR3aa: CASSLADRGRRNEQFF
j_gene: TRBJ2-7; v_gene: TRBV7-6; abundance: .; d_gene: .; CDR3nt: TGTGCCAGCAGCTTTCGGACGGGCCAGGGGGAGCAGTACTTC; CDR3aa: CASSFRTGQGEQYF
j_gene: TRBJ1-2; v_gene: TRBV6-1; abundance: .; d_gene: .; CDR3nt: TGTGCCAGCAGTGAAAGTCAGTGGTTGAACTATGGCTACACCTTC; CDR3aa: CASSESQWLNYGYTF
j_gene: TRBJ2-3; v_gene: TRBV27; abundance: .; d_gene: .; CDR3nt: TGTGCCAGCGCCGTGAGGTGGTTCTCGGACACAGATACGCAGTATTTT; CDR3aa: CASAVRWFSDTDTQYF
j_gene: TRBJ1-1; v_gene: TRBV12-3/TRBV12-4; abundance: .; d_gene: .; CDR3nt: TGTGCCAGCAGTTTCAGAGGATTGAACACTGAAGCTTTCTTT; CDR3aa: CASSFRGLNTEAFF
j_gene: TRBJ1-5; v_gene: TRBV3-1; abundance: .; d_gene: .; CDR3nt: TGTGCCAGCAGCCAGGCGGGCTCTCAGCCCCAGCATTTT; CDR3aa: CASSQAGSQPQHF
j_gene: TRBJ1-4; v_gene: TRBV20-1; abundance: .; d_gene: TRBD1; CDR3nt: TGCAGTGCTAGAGACAGGGGGCCGGGGGAAAAACTGTTTTTT; CDR3aa: CSARDRGPGEKLFF
j_gene: TRBJ2-7; v_gene: TRBV12-3/TRBV12-4; abundance: .; d_gene: .; CDR3nt: TGTGCCAGCAGTTTAGGCCGACGTTACGAGCAGTACTTC; CDR3aa: CASSLGRRYEQYF
j_gene: TRBJ2-1; v_gene: TRBV2; abundance: many; d_gene: TRBD2; CDR3nt: TGTGCCAGCAGCGCTAGCGGGGGCTCGTACAATGAGCAGTTCTTC; CDR3aa: CASSASGGSYNEQFF
j_gene: TRBJ2-4; v_gene: TRBV15; abundance: .; d_gene: .; CDR3nt: TGTGCCACCAGCAGGCTCCGGGGCGCCGACAACATTCAGTACTTC; CDR3aa: CATSRLRGADNIQYF
j_gene: TRBJ2-3; v_gene: TRBV6-5; abundance: .; d_gene: .; CDR3nt: TGTGCCAGCAGTTACAGGGGGAGCACAGATACGCAGTATTTT; CDR3aa: CASSYRGSTDTQYF
j_gene: TRBJ1-1; v_gene: TRBV11-2; abundance: .; d_gene: .; CDR3nt: TGTGCCAGCAGCCTCGATGTCGGGACCTCTCTGAACACTGAAGCTTTCTTT; CDR3aa: CASSLDVGTSLNTEAFF
j_gene: TRBJ2-2; v_gene: TRBV10-1; abundance: once; d_gene: .; CDR3nt: TGCGCCAGCAGCGCATGGACCGGGGAGCTGTTTTTT; CDR3aa: CASSAWTGELFF
j_gene: TRBJ2-6; v_gene: TRBV9; abundance: few; d_gene: .; CDR3nt: TGTGCCAGCAGCGTAGGCATAGCCAACGTCCTGACTTTC; CDR3aa: CASSVGIANVLTF
j_gene: TRBJ1-1; v_gene: TRBV13; abundance: few; d_gene: TRBD1; CDR3nt: TGTGCCAGCAGCTCCGGGACAGAAGCAGCAGGGGGTGAAGCTTTCTTT; CDR3aa: CASSSGTEAAGGEAFF
j_gene: TRBJ2-5; v_gene: TRBV11-2; abundance: .; d_gene: .; CDR3nt: TGTGCCAGCAGCCCGACGGCCAGGCCGAAAGAGACCCAGTACTTC; CDR3aa: CASSPTARPKETQYF
j_gene: TRBJ2-3; v_gene: TRBV3-1; abundance: .; d_gene: TRBD2; CDR3nt: TGTGCCAGCAGCCAAAAGGTCTCACTAGCGGGTAACTGGGCAGATACGCAGTATTTT; CDR3aa: CASSQKVSLAGNWADTQYF
j_gene: TRBJ2-7; v_gene: TRBV9; abundance: .; d_gene: .; CDR3nt: TGTGCCAGCAGCGTAGACCCGGGCGCCTACGAGCAGTACTTC; CDR3aa: CASSVDPGAYEQYF
j_gene: TRBJ2-5; v_gene: TRBV7-9; abundance: .; d_gene: .; CDR3nt: TGTGCCAGCACGTTCCTAGGGGGTAGTACTGGAGGGTTTGCTCAAGAGACCCAGTACTTC; CDR3aa: CASTFLGGSTGGFAQETQYF
j_gene: TRBJ1-6; v_gene: TRBV19; abundance: .; d_gene: TRBD1; CDR3nt: TGTGCCAGTAGCCTGGGGACAGCGAGCTCACCCCTCCACTTT; CDR3aa: CASSLGTASSPLHF
j_gene: TRBJ2-7; v_gene: TRBV7-9; abundance: .; d_gene: .; CDR3nt: TGTGCCAGCAGCTTAAGGGGGGGACGGAGCTCCTACGAGCAGTACTTC; CDR3aa: CASSLRGGRSSYEQYF
j_gene: TRBJ1-2; v_gene: TRBV20-1; abundance: many; d_gene: .; CDR3nt: TGCAGTGCTAGGGACGAGGAGGGCTATGGCTACACCTTC; CDR3aa: CSARDEEGYGYTF